The 28 T cell receptor beta chains reported below all come from one sample, sequenced in a study of shared clonotypes between healthy human individuals. Naive CD8 cells comprised CD45RO-negative, CCR7-positively selected cells, excluding terminally differentiated effector memory CD45RA+ cells. The assay was immunoSEQ multiplex PCR, and TCRdb's table has in-frame clones only and misses some. Altogether around 1.9 million clones are present, about 92% being singletons, with the ten largest covering 1.5% to 2%. The specimen was naive CD8+ T cells from PBMCs. Every receptor here comes from a man aged 18 to 30 in good health. Some clones in this sample may be carry-over from other donors' samples.

The chain employs TRBV5-1 and TRBJ1-2, with a possible D match to TRBD1 (6 bases). The CDR3 consists of 12 residues. Trimming took 2 bases from V and 8 from J, leaving 10 bases between them. The germline gives CDR1 SGHRS, CDR2 YFSETQ. The chain's CDR3 is CASSFGGQGYTF. The CDR3 bases are TGCGCCAGCAGCTTTGGGGGCCAAGGCTACACCTTC.

This clone came up once. The chain joins TRBV13 to TRBJ2-7; 9 bases align to TRBD2. The CDR3 runs to 14 residues. Germline V CDR1 and CDR2: PRHDT, FYEKMQ (reference sequence). Unmatched junction bases numbered 0, after V lost 3 bases and J lost 0 bases. The CDR3 loop is CASSLGLASYEQYF. The CDR3 DNA sequence: TGTGCCAGCAGCTTGGGACTAGCCTCCTACGAGCAGTACTTC.

The V call is TRBV10-1, the J call TRBJ1-2; D is unclear. CDR1 WNHNN and CDR2 SYGVQD come from the germline V gene (reference sequence). Trimming pared 7 bases from V and 3 bases from J, leaving 18 bases between. CDR3 length: 15 amino acids. The CDR3 DNA is TGCGCCAGCATAGTCCAGCCCGGAGGACACTATGGCTACACCTTC. Translating gives CASIVQPGGHYGYTF.

This clone showed up just once. Other nucleotide sequences in the sample specify the same CDR3. The V gene is TRBV6-5, the J gene TRBJ2-2, with D possibly matching TRBD1 (5 bases). The CDR3 has 13 amino acids. Trimming left V 5 bases short and J 4 bases short, with 8 bases between. Germline assignment: CDR1 MNHEY and CDR2 SVGAGI. The CDR3 DNA reads as TGTGCCAGCAGTCATAGGGGCACCGGGGAGCTGTTTTTT. Translated, it gives CASSHRGTGELFF.

The chain recombines TRBV25-1 with TRBJ2-5; 10 nucleotides agree with TRBD2. CDR1 is MGHDK, CDR2 SYGVNS, per germline. The CDR3 covers 13 residues. J was trimmed by 5 bases and V by 5 bases; bases with no gene match: 2. Here the CDR3 DNA reads TGTGCCAGCAGTCCTAGCGGGAGCGAGACCCAGTACTTC. It specifies CASSPSGSETQYF. Full variable domain (outside the CDR3, taken from reference TRBV25-1 and TRBJ2-5): EADIYQTPRYLVIGTGKKITLECSQTMGHDKMYWYQQDPGMELHLIHYSYGVNSTEKGDLSSESTVSRIRTEHFPLTLESARPSHTSQYLCASSPSGSETQYFGPGTRLLVL.

The rearrangement links TRBV9 to TRBJ2-1; D ambiguous. The CDR3 totals 11 residues. The germline V gene encodes CDR1 SGDLS and CDR2 YYNGEE. Trimming took 0 bases from V and 9 from J, leaving 4 bases between them. CDR3 DNA sequence: TGTGCCAGCAGCGTAGCGACTGAGCAGTTCTTC. It is translated as CASSVATEQFF.

The chain has TRBV11-2 and TRBJ2-1, with D possibly being TRBD2 (5 bases). The CDR3 spans 14 residues. Trimming removed 5 bases from V and 5 bases from J, with 13 bases in between. Germline lookup yields CDR1 SGHAT and CDR2 FQNNGV. The CDR3 coding sequence is TGTGCCAGCAGCAAATACCGGGGAGACAATGAGCAGTTCTTC. Translated, it gives CASSKYRGDNEQFF.

This chain joins TRBV4-2 and TRBJ2-5; D ambiguous. The V gene's germline CDR1 is LGHNA and CDR2 YNFKEQ. The CDR3 sequence is 12 residues long. With 0 bases removed from V and 5 bases from J, the gap between germline ends came to 4 bases. The CDR3: CASSQDTETQYF. CDR3 DNA sequence: TGTGCCAGCAGCCAAGATACTGAGACCCAGTACTTC.

To note about this clone: Other nucleotide sequences in the sample specify the same CDR3. The J gene is TRBJ2-7, the V gene TRBV4-1; D gene uncertain. Germline assignment: CDR1 MGHRA and CDR2 YSYEKL. The CDR3 is made up of 13 amino acids. Trimming cost V 1 base and J 1 base, with 5 bases left between them. As DNA, the CDR3 is TGCGCCAGCAGCCAAGTGGCGTCCTACGAGCAGTACTTC. Encoded protein: CASSQVASYEQYF.

This clone was seen only once. In nucleotides, the CDR3 is TGTGCTACCTCCGACAGGAACACCGGGGAGCTGTTTTTT. The encoded protein is CATSDRNTGELFF. The rearrangement links TRBV6-4 to TRBJ2-2; a possible D gene is TRBD1 (5 bases). Germline V lookup: CDR1 MRHNA, CDR2 SNTAGT. The CDR3 is 13 residues long.

The rearrangement joins TRBV7-9 to TRBJ1-1; D is uncertain. V lost 6 bases to trimming and J lost 7 bases, with 12 bases between them. CDR1 SEHNR and CDR2 FQNEAQ come from the germline V gene (reference sequence). The length of the CDR3 is 12 residues. CDR3 residues: CASRWGEGEAFF. The CDR3 nucleotides are TGTGCCAGCAGGTGGGGAGAAGGTGAAGCTTTCTTT.

The chain recombines TRBV21-1 with TRBJ2-5; the tabulated D call, TRBD1, remains unverified against the DNA. TRBV21-1 is deemed a pseudogene. This CDR3 is built from 13 residues. The CDR3 protein is CASSPWTEETQYF. CDR3 in DNA: TGTGCCAGCAGCCCTTGGACAGAAGAGACCCAGTACTTC.

This chain joins TRBV19 and TRBJ1-1; 8 bases line up with TRBD1. This CDR3 spans 15 amino acids. Trimming took 7 bases from V and 3 from J; bases not matched to a gene: 10. CDR1 LNHDA and CDR2 SQIVND come from the germline V gene (reference sequence). The CDR3 reads CASMAQWDRYTEAFF. In DNA form, the CDR3 reads TGTGCCAGTATGGCCCAGTGGGACAGGTACACTGAAGCTTTCTTT.

The rearrangement links TRBV5-1 to TRBJ1-1; 7 nucleotides line up with TRBD1. The ends lost 4 bases at V and 0 bases at J; junction bases unmatched: 12. In germline, CDR1 is SGHRS, CDR2 YFSETQ. This CDR3 is 17 amino acids long. CDR3 sequence reads: CASSLGTASLMNTEAFF. CDR3 DNA: TGCGCCAGCAGCCTCGGGACAGCTAGTCTTATGAACACTGAAGCTTTCTTT.

Remarks on this clone: In the same sample, other DNA sequences code for this CDR3. V and J are TRBV9 and TRBJ1-5; D unresolved. The ends were cut back, 3 bases at V and 0 bases at J, with 7 bases in the middle. From germline, CDR1 is SGDLS and CDR2 YYNGEE. The CDR3 is 14 residues long. The chain's CDR3 is CASSADGSNQPQHF. CDR3 in DNA: TGTGCCAGCAGCGCCGACGGTAGCAATCAGCCCCAGCATTTT. Complete variable domain (other parts from reference TRBV9 and TRBJ1-5): DSGVTQTPKHLITATGQRVTLRCSPRSGDLSVYWYQQSLDQGLQFLIQYYNGEERAKGNILERFSAQQFPDLHSELNLSSLELGDSALYFCASSADGSNQPQHFGDGTRLSIL.

This chain links TRBV7-9 with TRBJ2-3, with 9 bases aligning to TRBD1. V gave up 5 bases and J gave up 6 bases; unmatched junction bases: 12. Per the germline V gene, CDR1 is SEHNR and CDR2 is FQNEAQ (reference sequence). This CDR3 region has 16 residues. CDR3 loop: CASSLQTGGPGDTQYF. The CDR3 DNA follows: TGTGCCAGCAGCCTCCAAACAGGGGGCCCCGGGGATACGCAGTATTTT. The entire variable domain, with the rest obtained from reference TRBV7-9 and TRBJ2-3, is as follows: DTGVSQNPRHKITKRGQNVTFRCDPISEHNRLYWYRQTLGQGPEFLTYFQNEAQLEKSRLLSDRFSAERPKGSFSTLEIQRTEQGDSAMYLCASSLQTGGPGDTQYFGPGTRLTVL.

The chain joins TRBV30 to TRBJ1-2; D remains unclear. Trimming shortened V by 4 bases and J by 4 bases, and 10 bases separated the two germline ends. The CDR3 is 12 residues long. Germline V gene lookup returns CDR1 GTSNPN and CDR2 SVGIG (reference sequence). The CDR3 bases are TGTGCCTGGAAAGAGGGAAGCTATGGCTACACCTTC. It translates to CAWKEGSYGYTF.

The chain employs TRBV7-6 and TRBJ2-1, with TRBD2 matching 10 bases. V was clipped by 1 base and J by 7 bases; unmatched bases: 13. CDR1 SGHVS and CDR2 FNYEAQ come from the germline V gene. This CDR3 has 18 residues. In DNA form, the CDR3 reads TGTGCCAGCAGCTTAGTTACAGCGGGAGGGCTTTTAGGTAATGAGCAGTTCTTC. It encodes CASSLVTAGGLLGNEQFF.

This chain uses TRBV30 with TRBJ2-7, with 7 bases lining up with TRBD1. The CDR3 spans 12 residues. CDR1 GTSNPN and CDR2 SVGIG come from the germline V gene (reference sequence). Germline trimming cut 7 bases from V and 1 base from J; bases unmatched to any gene: 4. The CDR3 DNA sequence: TGTGCCTTAAGACAGGGATCCTACGAGCAGTACTTC. It specifies CALRQGSYEQYF.

About this clone: Other DNA sequences in the sample encode the same CDR3. The chain carries TRBV27 and TRBJ1-5; D unclear. V lost 5 bases to trimming and J lost 4 bases, with 6 bases between them. Germline CDR1 reads MNHEY; CDR2 reads SMNVEV (reference sequence). This CDR3 has 12 residues. In DNA form, the CDR3 reads TGTGCCAGCAGTACTCAGAATCAGCCCCAGCATTTT. This codes for CASSTQNQPQHF.

The rearrangement links TRBV19 to TRBJ2-7; D uncertain. Deletions cut 2 bases from V and 6 bases from J, with 14 bases between. This CDR3 has 14 residues. Germline lookup yields CDR1 LNHDA and CDR2 SQIVND (reference sequence). Here the CDR3 reads CASSIFPQRSEQYF. CDR3 bases: TGTGCCAGTAGTATATTCCCTCAGCGTTCCGAGCAGTACTTC.

This sequence joins TRBV28 and TRBJ1-1, with 7 bases matching TRBD1. Germline V gene data show CDR1 as MDHEN and CDR2 as SYDVKM. The CDR3 extends over 17 amino acids. The V gene end was trimmed by 1 base and the J gene end by 10 bases; junction bases not matched to a gene: 18. CDR3 in amino acids: CASSLSKIRGTAPGAFF. The CDR3 DNA reads as TGTGCCAGCAGTTTATCCAAAATACGCGGGACAGCCCCGGGAGCTTTCTTT. The full variable domain, rest sourced from reference TRBV28 and TRBJ1-1, is DVKVTQSSRYLVKRTGEKVFLECVQDMDHENMFWYRQDPGLGLRLIYFSYDVKMKEKGDIPEGYSVSREKKERFSLILESASTNQTSMYLCASSLSKIRGTAPGAFFGQGTRLTVV.

As regards this clone: The sample holds other DNA sequences that translate to the same CDR3. The rearrangement joins TRBV27 to TRBJ2-1; tentatively, D is TRBD2 (6 bases). The V and J ends lost 2 bases and 4 bases respectively, with 6 bases between them. The CDR3 runs to 13 residues. CDR1 is MNHEY, CDR2 SMNVEV, per germline (reference sequence). This CDR3 is CASSLGGYNEQFF. In DNA, the CDR3 is TGTGCCAGCAGTTTAGGGGGGTACAATGAGCAGTTCTTC.

The chain links TRBV6-1 to TRBJ1-1, with 10 bases that match TRBD1. The CDR3 is made up of 15 amino acids. Per germline, CDR1 MNHNS and CDR2 SASEGT. Germline trimming cut 6 bases from V and 5 bases from J; bases unmatched to any gene: 9. The CDR3: CASSAGTGVGTEAFF. CDR3 DNA: TGTGCCAGCAGCGCCGGGACAGGGGTTGGGACTGAAGCTTTCTTT.

The rearrangement joins TRBV27 to TRBJ2-7; 14 nucleotides align to TRBD2. Germline CDR1 and CDR2: MNHEY and SMNVEV (reference sequence). J gave up 7 bases and V 5 bases, and 7 bases lay outside the gene matches. This CDR3 is built from 15 residues. CDR3 sequence (DNA): TGTGCCAGCAGTCCGGGACTAGCGGGAGAAGTTGAGCAGTACTTC. Its translation: CASSPGLAGEVEQYF.

V is TRBV27 and J is TRBJ1-3; D not certain. Germline lookup yields CDR1 MNHEY and CDR2 SMNVEV (reference sequence). Deletions cut 4 bases from V and 4 bases from J, with 11 bases between. The CDR3 contains 14 residues. The CDR3 sequence: CASSSRSTGNTIYF. The DNA of the CDR3 is TGTGCCAGCAGTTCCCGGTCGACCGGAAACACCATATATTTT.

This rearrangement joins TRBV9 to TRBJ2-1, with TRBD1 matching over 7 bases. The V gene end was trimmed by 3 bases and the J gene end by 4 bases; junction bases not matched to a gene: 7. This CDR3 has 15 residues. Per germline, CDR1 SGDLS and CDR2 YYNGEE. This chain's CDR3 is CASSAWDSPYNEQFF. In nucleotides, the CDR3 is TGTGCCAGCAGCGCGTGGGACAGCCCTTACAATGAGCAGTTCTTC.

Details on this clone: Its ends do not fully match the called genes, so a read error is possible. This sequence joins TRBV9 and TRBJ2-3; 7 bases match TRBD2. The V gene's germline CDR1 is SGDLS and CDR2 YYNGEE. The CDR3 runs to 12 residues. DNA of the CDR3: TGTGCCAGCAGCGTAGGGGACTACTCTCCCTTTTTT. Its protein product is CASSVGDYSPFF.